The 30 T cell receptor beta chains below come from one sample, sequenced in a study of naive and memory T cell subsets. Amplification of ligated cDNA took four PCR rounds with SP2 and nested alpha and beta constant primers. TCRdb re-derived calls from the 5' RACE reads in MiXCR, one entry per CDR3 protein. The table includes 45,000 to 55,000 distinct CDR3 sequences, about 4.8% detected once. An oligonucleotide containing a UMI was ligated to the 3' end of TCR cDNA. The origin of the receptors is a female donor in good health.

This clonotype was seen at least ten times. This sequence joins TRBV20-1 and TRBJ1-5; 9 positions match TRBD1. V lost 4 bases, J lost 6 bases, and 1 base stayed unmatched. The CDR3 sequence is 12 residues long. Germline CDR1 DFQATT, CDR2 SNEGSKA (reference sequence). CDR3 DNA sequence: TGCAGTGCTACGGACAGGGGTCAGCCCCAGCATTTT. Translating gives CSATDRGQPQHF.

J is TRBJ2-1 and V is TRBV7-2; 7 nucleotides agree with TRBD2. The V and J ends lost 4 bases and 16 bases, in that order; junction bases with no gene match: 19. Per germline, CDR1 SGHTA and CDR2 FQGNSA. The CDR3 totals 15 residues. The chain's CDR3 is CASSSRGSGTVMGFF. In DNA, the CDR3 is TGTGCCAGCAGCTCCCGTGGGAGCGGGACGGTTATGGGCTTCTTC.

The gene calls are TRBV2 and TRBJ2-5; the match to TRBD1 covers 8 bases. The germline CDR1 and CDR2 sequences are SNHLY and FYNNEI. The CDR3 contains 13 residues. Unmatched junction bases numbered 3, after V lost 5 bases and J lost 4 bases. In DNA form, the CDR3 reads TGTGCCAGCAGTACAGACAGGGGAGAGACCCAGTACTTC. Amino acids: CASSTDRGETQYF.

This clonotype has at least ten counts. The chain uses TRBV7-8 and TRBJ2-1; TRBD2 agrees at 8 bases. Germline V gene lookup returns CDR1 SGHVS and CDR2 FQNEAQ. The CDR3 is 17 residues long. V shed 3 bases, J shed 8 bases, and the junction held 15 bases outside the gene matches. CDR3 DNA: TGTGCCAGCAGCTTGGGGACGGGAGGGCCGAGGTTCTATGAGCAGTTCTTC. It translates to CASSLGTGGPRFYEQFF.

This clonotype was detected ten times or more. The V and J genes are TRBV2 and TRBJ1-5, with D hard to call. There are 15 residues in the CDR3. Trimming took 3 bases from V and 4 from J, leaving 13 bases between them. Per germline, CDR1 SNHLY and CDR2 FYNNEI. Here the CDR3 reads CASSDEQVWNQPQHF. Here the CDR3 DNA reads TGTGCCAGCAGTGACGAGCAGGTATGGAATCAGCCCCAGCATTTT.

This clonotype was seen repeatedly, ten times or more. V and J are TRBV27 and TRBJ2-1; 12 positions agree with TRBD2. V lost 1 base, J lost 8 bases, and 3 bases stayed unmatched. The CDR3 sequence is 15 residues long. CDR1 MNHEY and CDR2 SMNVEV come from the germline V gene (reference sequence). As DNA, the CDR3 is TGTGCCAGCAGTTTATTGCGACTAGCGGGAGATGAGCAGTTCTTC. Translated: CASSLLRLAGDEQFF.

This clonotype was recorded many times. V gene TRBV7-9 combines with J gene TRBJ2-6; D is ambiguous. Germline CDR1 SEHNR, CDR2 FQNEAQ (reference sequence). This CDR3 is 12 amino acids long. Trimming left V 10 bases short and J 6 bases short, with 10 bases between. The chain's CDR3 is CATGSEANVLTF. CDR3 nucleotides: TGTGCCACCGGGTCGGAGGCCAACGTCCTGACTTTC.

This clonotype has a count of ten or more. This chain connects TRBV29-1 to TRBJ1-1; D not certain. CDR1 is SQVTM and CDR2 is ANQGSEA in the germline V gene. The CDR3 length is 12 residues. V was clipped by 5 bases and J by 1 base, with 8 bases between them. The CDR3 protein is CSVTYPNTEAFF. The CDR3 DNA sequence: TGCAGCGTTACCTATCCGAACACTGAAGCTTTCTTT.

The table lists this clonotype with many counts. The chain joins TRBV16 to TRBJ1-2, with D hard to call. The CDR3 has 10 amino acids. Germline values: CDR1 KGHSY, CDR2 FQNENV. The V gene lost 4 bases and the J gene lost 7 bases, with 4 bases spanning the gap. Here the CDR3 DNA reads TGTGCCAGCAGCCTTCCTGGCTACACCTTC. Amino acids: CASSLPGYTF.

In this sample, this clonotype turned up a few times. The chain carries TRBV24-1 and TRBJ2-3, with 12 bases identical to TRBD1. The CDR3 contains 19 residues. J was trimmed by 1 base and V by 2 bases; bases with no gene match: 9. CDR1 KGHDR and CDR2 SFDVKD come from the germline V gene. The CDR3 loop is CATSDWGQGATFCTDTQYF. The CDR3 DNA sequence: TGTGCCACCAGTGATTGGGGACAGGGGGCGACTTTTTGCACAGATACGCAGTATTTT.

The genes are TRBV20-1 and TRBJ2-4, with no clear D. Germline CDR1 and CDR2: DFQATT and SNEGSKA (reference sequence). The CDR3 is 13 amino acids. V gave up 3 bases and J gave up 7 bases, with 13 bases separating them. CDR3 region: CSARPGPGNIQYF. The CDR3 coding sequence is TGCAGTGCTAGGCCCGGACCTGGGAACATTCAGTACTTC.

This clonotype was observed many times. V is TRBV27 and J is TRBJ2-1, with TRBD1 matching 9 bases. Germline CDR1 MNHEY, CDR2 SMNVEV (reference sequence). The junction had 19 bases not matched to a gene; V was cut back by 7 bases and J by 0 bases. The CDR3 has 20 residues. This CDR3 reads CASTPSPGTGTLSSYNEQFF. As DNA, the CDR3 is TGTGCCAGCACTCCTTCCCCAGGGACAGGGACACTGAGCTCCTACAATGAGCAGTTCTTC.

At least ten counts were recorded for this clonotype. The V gene is TRBV27, the J gene TRBJ2-7; 9 positions match TRBD1. V was pared by 5 bases and J by 2 bases, with 7 bases of the junction left unmatched. CDR1 MNHEY and CDR2 SMNVEV come from the germline V gene (reference sequence). This CDR3 region has 15 residues. Here the CDR3 reads CASSQNWDRAYEQYF. CDR3 in DNA: TGTGCCAGCAGTCAAAATTGGGACAGGGCCTACGAGCAGTACTTC.

This clonotype appeared many times. The chain couples TRBV19 to TRBJ1-5, with D tentatively TRBD1 (6 bases). Trimming stripped 5 bases from V and 6 bases from J, with 14 bases between. The CDR3 is 14 amino acids. Germline V lookup: CDR1 LNHDA, CDR2 SQIVND (reference sequence). This chain's CDR3 is CASSRRDIAQPQHF. CDR3 sequence (DNA): TGTGCCAGTAGTCGCCGGGACATTGCTCAGCCCCAGCATTTT.

This clonotype has a count of ten or more. The CDR3 loop is CSASSPAERSYNEQFF. The CDR3 DNA reads TGCAGTGCTAGTTCCCCGGCAGAGAGATCCTACAATGAGCAGTTCTTC. The chain carries TRBV20-1 and TRBJ2-1; D not resolved. Trimming shortened V by 3 bases and J by 1 base, and 16 bases separated the two germline ends. This CDR3 has 16 amino acids. The germline V gene encodes CDR1 DFQATT and CDR2 SNEGSKA (reference sequence).

In this sample, this clonotype turned up many times. The J gene is TRBJ2-7, the V gene TRBV20-1; TRBD2 aligns across 12 bases. J lost 0 bases, V lost 5 bases, and 5 bases had no gene match. Looked up from germline, CDR1 is DFQATT and CDR2 is SNEGSKA (reference sequence). The CDR3 covers 15 residues. The CDR3 spells CSARGLAGISYEQYF. The CDR3 coding sequence is TGCAGTGCTCGCGGACTAGCGGGGATCTCCTACGAGCAGTACTTC.

This clonotype was recorded many times. This chain joins TRBV28 and TRBJ1-3; D not resolved. V was clipped by 3 bases and J by 2 bases, with 8 bases between them. The germline CDR1 and CDR2 sequences are MDHEN and SYDVKM. The CDR3 length is 14 residues. Written as DNA, the CDR3 is TGTGCCAGCAGTTTCTCCGGGGCTGGAAACACCATATATTTT. Protein: CASSFSGAGNTIYF.

There are many counts of this clonotype. The chain uses TRBV20-1 and TRBJ1-2; D unclear. The CDR3 runs 15 residues. V lost 0 bases and J 2 bases, leaving 13 bases between the germline ends. CDR1 and CDR2 (germline): DFQATT, SNEGSKA (reference sequence). CDR3 residues: CSARDGSRRNYGYTF. CDR3 coding DNA: TGCAGTGCTAGAGATGGGAGTAGGCGGAACTATGGCTACACCTTC.

This clonotype was counted many times. This chain links TRBV27 with TRBJ2-3; TRBD1 matches 7 bases. The CDR3 loop spans 15 amino acids. V was clipped by 2 bases and J by 3 bases; unmatched bases: 5. CDR1 is MNHEY, CDR2 SMNVEV, per germline (reference sequence). The DNA of the CDR3 is TGTGCCAGCAGTTTACAGGGGGTGAGGACAGATACGCAGTATTTT. Translated: CASSLQGVRTDTQYF.

This clonotype was seen many times. As DNA, the CDR3 is TGCAGCGGGGGGGAAGAGACCCAGTACTTC. Amino acids: CSGGEETQYF. The chain couples TRBV29-1 to TRBJ2-5; tentatively, D is TRBD2 (6 bases). Deletions cut 7 bases from V and 3 bases from J, with 6 bases between. The CDR3 has 10 residues. Germline lookup yields CDR1 SQVTM and CDR2 ANQGSEA.

Many counts were recorded for this clonotype. The V gene is TRBV28, the J gene TRBJ2-2; D gene uncertain. Trimming shortened V by 6 bases and J by 0 bases, and 23 bases separated the two germline ends. The CDR3 has 19 residues. The germline V gene encodes CDR1 MDHEN and CDR2 SYDVKM. The CDR3 loop reads CASRPSPPPHFTNTGELFF. The CDR3 bases are TGTGCCAGCAGACCTAGTCCCCCTCCTCATTTTACGAACACCGGGGAGCTGTTTTTT.

This clonotype was counted ten times or more. The CDR3 DNA reads as TGTGCCAGCAGCCAAACATCCGATGGCTACACCTTC. This translates into CASSQTSDGYTF. The V and J genes are TRBV3-1 and TRBJ1-2; D is uncertain. Germline V gene data show CDR1 as LGHDT and CDR2 as YNNKEL (reference sequence). The CDR3 is made up of 12 amino acids. V lost 2 bases to trimming and J lost 6 bases, with 7 bases between them. Together with reference TRBV3-1 and TRBJ1-2, the CDR3 gives the full variable domain: DTAVSQTPKYLVTQMGNDKSIKCEQNLGHDTMYWYKQDSKKFLKIMFSYNNKELIINETVPNRFSPKSPDKAHLNLHINSLELGDSAVYFCASSQTSDGYTFGSGTRLTVV.

This clonotype was seen at least ten times. The chain recombines TRBV12-3 or TRBV12-4 with TRBJ2-7, with 9 bases matching TRBD1. Trimming took 7 bases from V and 2 from J; bases not matched to a gene: 6. The CDR3 is 14 residues long. Written as DNA, the CDR3 is TGTGCCAGCACCCGGACAGGGGCTCCCTACGAGCAGTACTTC. Translated: CASTRTGAPYEQYF.

This clonotype was observed a handful of times. The CDR3 DNA sequence: TGTGCCAGCAGTCCTGGGGGACTAGTGAACAATGAGCAGTTCTTC. It is translated as CASSPGGLVNNEQFF. The chain combines TRBV28 with TRBJ2-1; 8 positions agree with TRBD2. CDR1 is MDHEN and CDR2 is SYDVKM in the germline V gene. There are 15 residues in the CDR3. Unmatched junction bases numbered 8, after V lost 5 bases and J lost 5 bases.

The table lists this clonotype with many counts. The J gene is TRBJ2-1, the V gene TRBV5-1, with D perhaps matching TRBD1 (5 bases). In germline, CDR1 is SGHRS, CDR2 YFSETQ. CDR3 length: 15 amino acids. Between the trimmed V and J ends, which lost 0 bases and 0 bases, there was a span of 7 bases. DNA of the CDR3: TGCGCCAGCAGCTTGGTACAGGACTCCTACAATGAGCAGTTCTTC. This sequence encodes CASSLVQDSYNEQFF.

This clonotype was observed many times. The chain has TRBV4-3 and TRBJ2-2, with TRBD1 matching over 11 bases. Germline V lookup: CDR1 LGHNA, CDR2 YSLEER. The length of the CDR3 is 18 residues. Losses at the gene ends were 0 bases for V and 2 bases for J; bases not matched to a gene: 5. As DNA, the CDR3 is TGCGCCAGCAGCCAAGATTCCGGGACAGGGGGAAACACCGGGGAGCTGTTTTTT. It is translated as CASSQDSGTGGNTGELFF.

This clonotype was seen at least ten times. The chain links TRBV12-3 or TRBV12-4 to TRBJ1-6; 7 bases fit TRBD1. CDR3 length: 13 residues. V was pared by 8 bases and J by 6 bases, with 4 bases of the junction left unmatched. The CDR3 DNA follows: TGTGCCAGCGTGAGGGGGCTTAATTCACCCCTCCACTTT. The encoded protein is CASVRGLNSPLHF.

This clonotype was counted ten times or more. This chain joins TRBV6-5 and TRBJ1-5; 7 nucleotides agree with TRBD1. Germline CDR1 reads MNHEY; CDR2 reads SVGAGI. The CDR3 covers 14 residues. J lost 3 bases, V lost 4 bases, and 3 bases had no gene match. The CDR3 DNA reads as TGTGCCAGCAGTTCGACAGGGTTCAATCAGCCCCAGCATTTT. Translated, it gives CASSSTGFNQPQHF.

This clonotype was observed at least ten times. The chain links TRBV29-1 to TRBJ2-7; the D is unclear. Between the trimmed V and J ends, which lost 1 base and 5 bases, there was a span of 18 bases. This CDR3 spans 15 amino acids. Per the germline V gene, CDR1 is SQVTM and CDR2 is ANQGSEA. Here the CDR3 DNA reads TGCAGCGTTGAAGCTTTGCGGTCGGGTATCGACGAGCAGTACTTC. Encoded protein: CSVEALRSGIDEQYF.

This clonotype was seen at least ten times. V and J are TRBV30 and TRBJ2-1, with D maybe TRBD2 (7 bases). Germline V lookup: CDR1 GTSNPN, CDR2 SVGIG (reference sequence). Trimming took 4 bases from V and 4 from J, leaving 29 bases between them. The length of the CDR3 is 19 residues. The chain's CDR3 is CAWKSPGEGRGGVYNEQFF. CDR3 bases: TGTGCCTGGAAGTCACCAGGCGAAGGACGAGGGGGGGTGTACAATGAGCAGTTCTTC. Looking up the rest from reference TRBV30 and TRBJ2-1 gives the full variable domain: SQTIHQWPATLVQPVGSPLSLECTVEGTSNPNLYWYRQAAGRGLQLLFYSVGIGQISSEVPQNLSASRPQDRQFILSSKKLLLSDSGFYLCAWKSPGEGRGGVYNEQFFGPGTRLTVL.